One sample yielded the 10 T cell receptor beta chains listed below, sequenced in a study of T cells after posttransplantation cyclophosphamide. Data came from immunoSEQ multiplex PCR; TCRdb stores just in-frame clones and leaves some out. The sample holds about 6,400 clones, 95% to 98% seen once. Material for sequencing was naive CD8+ T cells sorted from PBMCs. The receptors originated from a woman in her 30s in good health and a related stem cell transplant donor.

The chain recombines TRBV4-1 with TRBJ2-4; 8 bases fit TRBD1. V lost 0 bases and J lost 1; bases outside the gene matches: 14. CDR3 length equals 20 residues. Germline V gene lookup returns CDR1 MGHRA and CDR2 YSYEKL. The CDR3 DNA follows: TGCGCCAGCAGCCAAGATCGAAGCGTCGACAGGGGTGTTGCCAAAAACATTCAGTACTTC. Amino acids: CASSQDRSVDRGVAKNIQYF.

The CDR3 spells CASSPGTAGGTDTQYF. The CDR3 DNA follows: TGTGCCAGCAGCCCCGGGACTGCGGGGGGCACAGATACGCAGTATTTT. The chain links TRBV7-6 to TRBJ2-3; 7 positions match TRBD2. Germline loops: CDR1 SGHVS, CDR2 FNYEAQ. The CDR3 sequence is 16 residues long. V lost 5 bases and J lost 1; bases outside the gene matches: 9.

The gene calls are TRBV13 and TRBJ2-5, with 11 bases lining up with TRBD1. The junction had 10 bases not matched to a gene; V was cut back by 0 bases and J by 4 bases. Germline loops: CDR1 PRHDT, CDR2 FYEKMQ (reference sequence). There are 18 residues in the CDR3. CDR3: CASSLGEDRGLIGETQYF. For the CDR3, the DNA is TGTGCCAGCAGCTTAGGAGAGGACAGGGGGCTCATTGGAGAGACCCAGTACTTC.

This sequence joins TRBV14 and TRBJ1-3; 9 bases line up with TRBD1. CDR1 SGHDN and CDR2 FVKESK come from the germline V gene. The CDR3 extends over 15 amino acids. After removal of 0 bases from V and 10 bases from J, the junction contained 7 bases not matched to a gene. The CDR3 protein is CASSQDLDRGSTIYF. In DNA, the CDR3 is TGTGCCAGCAGCCAAGATCTGGACAGGGGATCTACCATATATTTT.

The chain carries TRBV6-5 and TRBJ2-1; D remains unclear. The ends were cut back, 6 bases at V and 0 bases at J, with 12 bases in the middle. The CDR3 has 15 amino acids. Looked up from germline, CDR1 is MNHEY and CDR2 is SVGAGI. The CDR3 here is CASSTPLSSYNEQFF. The CDR3 nucleotides are TGTGCCAGCAGCACCCCACTGAGCTCCTACAATGAGCAGTTCTTC.

The chain combines TRBV6-1 with TRBJ1-1; 7 bases match TRBD1. Germline-derived CDR1 and CDR2 are MNHNS and SASEGT. Unmatched junction bases numbered 16, after V lost 4 bases and J lost 5 bases. The CDR3 spans 17 residues. The CDR3 DNA sequence: TGTGCCAGCAGTGTCTATGGGACAGAAGTTGGAGCGACTGAAGCTTTCTTT. It translates to CASSVYGTEVGATEAFF.

This chain uses TRBV13 with TRBJ1-1, with D perhaps TRBD1 (5 bases). Trimming took 2 bases from V and 4 from J, leaving 11 bases between them. CDR3 length: 14 residues. CDR1 is PRHDT, CDR2 FYEKMQ, per germline (reference sequence). The CDR3 coding sequence is TGTGCCAGCAGCTTATCGGCGGGACCCACTGAAGCTTTCTTT. Amino acid sequence: CASSLSAGPTEAFF.

This sequence joins TRBV6-9 and TRBJ1-2; unclear D gene. The CDR3 consists of 15 residues. Trimming shortened V by 2 bases and J by 6 bases, and 16 bases separated the two germline ends. The germline V gene encodes CDR1 MNHGY and CDR2 SVAAGI. The chain's CDR3 is CASSYVEGTIDGYTF. CDR3 nucleotides: TGTGCCAGCAGTTATGTGGAGGGAACAATCGATGGCTACACCTTC.

The rearrangement links TRBV27 to TRBJ2-3; TRBD2 aligns across 8 bases. V lost 8 bases to trimming and J lost 4 bases; unmatched junction nucleotides: 5. Germline loops: CDR1 MNHEY, CDR2 SMNVEV (reference sequence). CDR3 size: 13 residues. The CDR3 DNA reads TGTGCCAGCCTTGGTAGCGGGGCAGATACGCAGTATTTT. This encodes CASLGSGADTQYF.

CDR3 sequence: CASSTVGLAVLDTQYF. As DNA, the CDR3 is TGTGCCAGTAGCACCGTAGGACTAGCGGTGCTGGATACGCAGTATTTT. This rearrangement joins TRBV19 to TRBJ2-3; 10 nucleotides match TRBD2. Trimming removed 6 bases from V and 6 bases from J; junction bases left unmatched: 12. Germline V gene data show CDR1 as LNHDA and CDR2 as SQIVND (reference sequence). This CDR3 contains 16 residues.